This T cell receptor (beta chain) was observed in a study of Ad26.COV2.S vaccination and SARS-CoV-2 variants. Overall study: Ad26.COV2.S shots went into the muscle once or twice, 56 days apart. Points from the study as a whole: Total T cell responses, in the TCR breadth and depth analyses, may have been underestimated.

Concerning this clone itself: Its antigen is unidentified.

CDR3 length: 14 residues. Per germline, CDR1 LGHNA and CDR2 YNFKEQ. With 3 bases removed from V and 2 bases from J, the gap between germline ends came to 7 bases. The treatment here: some 20 received Ad26.COV2.S at low or high dose, single or two shots; roughly five received placebo; per-sample allocation not given. The study sampled participants on day 63 after the first vaccine or placebo injection. An Ad26 vector that expressed Wuhan-strain SARS-CoV-2 spike constituted the vaccine. The repertoire was sequenced with immunoSEQ multiplex PCR; TCRdb's copy has only in-frame clones and lacks some. Among 500,000 or so clones listed, 87% were seen once.

V is TRBV4-2 and J is TRBJ2-2; D uncertain. This clonotype was sampled from a person between 18 and 65 years old who received the Ad26.COV2.S COVID-19 vaccine or a placebo. The specimen comprised peripheral blood, sampled in a trial of Ad26.COV2.S vaccine versus placebo. CDR3 in DNA: TGTGCCAGCAGCCACACACCAAACACCGGGGAGCTGTTTTTT. Translating it yields CASSHTPNTGELFF.